These 12 T cell receptor beta chains were all obtained from the same sample, sequenced in a study of T cell repertoires in cytomegalovirus infection. TCRdb ran MiXCR on the reads and lists one entry per CDR3 protein. Of almost 300,000 distinct CDR3 sequences listed, approximately 8.9% are singletons. The specimen sequenced was PBMCs. These receptors were obtained from a human donor in good health (CMV status not recorded). Some clones in this sample may be carry-over from other donors' samples.

In this sample, this clonotype turned up many times. The gene calls are TRBV12-3 or TRBV12-4 and TRBJ1-2, with D possibly matching TRBD1 (6 bases). This CDR3 contains 14 residues. V was trimmed by 5 bases and J by 5 bases, leaving 15 bases between them. CDR3 residues: CASSVGRGLYGYTF. Written as DNA, the CDR3 is TGTGCCAGCAGTGTCGGTCGGGGGCTTTATGGCTACACCTTC.

This clonotype was observed at least ten times. This chain links TRBV7-9 with TRBJ1-2; D possibly corresponds to TRBD1 (5 bases). Trimming removed 0 bases at V and 6 bases at J, with 32 bases between. CDR1 SEHNR and CDR2 FQNEAQ come from the germline V gene (reference sequence). This CDR3 spans 21 amino acids. In DNA, the CDR3 is TGTGCCAGCAGCTTAGCGATTCGACAGACCAGGAAGGAGGAACGTTGGAATGGCTACACCTTC. Translating it yields CASSLAIRQTRKEERWNGYTF.

This clonotype was observed many times. The chain links TRBV6-2 or TRBV6-3 to TRBJ2-4; TRBD1 or TRBD2 may be the D gene (5 bases each). The V gene lost 0 bases and the J gene lost 10 bases, with 7 bases spanning the gap. From germline, CDR1 is MNHEY and CDR2 SVGEGT. The CDR3 has 12 amino acids. The CDR3 bases are TGTGCCAGCAGTTACTCGAGGGGAATTCAGTACTTC. Amino acid sequence: CASSYSRGIQYF.

This clonotype appeared many times. The rearrangement uses TRBV7-2 and TRBJ2-7; D may be TRBD1 (5 bases). The ends were cut back, 0 bases at V and 4 bases at J, with 7 bases in the middle. Germline-derived CDR1 and CDR2 are SGHTA and FQGNSA. This CDR3 comprises 13 residues. The CDR3 protein is CASSLAKGYEQYV. The CDR3 nucleotides are TGTGCCAGCAGCTTAGCGAAGGGGTACGAGCAGTACGTC.

This clonotype has more than one count but fewer than ten. V gene TRBV5-1 combines with J gene TRBJ2-1; D is undetermined. V lost 4 bases and J 4 bases, leaving 12 bases between the germline ends. Germline V CDR1 and CDR2: SGHRS, YFSETQ. CDR3 length equals 14 residues. CDR3: CASSPKDWYNEQFF. CDR3 in DNA: TGCGCCAGCAGCCCCAAAGACTGGTACAATGAGCAGTTCTTC.

This clonotype occurred many times. The chain recombines TRBV7-3 with TRBJ2-3, with D hard to call. V lost 1 base to trimming and J lost 1 base, with 9 bases between them. Germline V gene data show CDR1 as SGHTA and CDR2 as FQGTGA. This CDR3 region has 15 residues. The CDR3, as DNA: TGTGCCAGCAGCTTAAACCCGAGCCGCACAGATACGCAGTATTTT. Its translation: CASSLNPSRTDTQYF.

The table lists this clonotype with many counts. This sequence joins TRBV7-9 and TRBJ2-3; D remains unclear. There are 13 residues in the CDR3. Trimming removed 1 base at V and 8 bases at J, with 10 bases between. The germline V gene encodes CDR1 SEHNR and CDR2 FQNEAQ (reference sequence). CDR3 sequence: CASSLGSLGTQYF. CDR3 in DNA: TGTGCCAGCAGCTTAGGGTCTCTCGGTACGCAGTATTTT.

Many counts were recorded for this clonotype. The chain has TRBV7-2 and TRBJ1-6; D unclear. Trimming left V 5 bases short and J 7 bases short, with 12 bases between. This CDR3 has 14 amino acids. The germline CDR1 and CDR2 sequences are SGHTA and FQGNSA. CDR3 residues: CASSRGLFNSPLHF. The CDR3 bases are TGTGCCAGCAGCCGCGGACTGTTCAATTCACCCCTCCACTTT.

This clonotype appeared many times. The chain carries TRBV6-2 or TRBV6-3 and TRBJ2-3; possibly TRBD1 for D (5 bases). Germline V gene data show CDR1 as MNHEY and CDR2 as SVGEGT. The CDR3 totals 17 residues. Trimming cost V 0 bases and J 2 bases, with 15 bases left between them. CDR3 sequence (DNA): TGTGCCAGCAGTTACTCGACAGTAGGTCGCTACACAGATACGCAGTATTTT. Protein product: CASSYSTVGRYTDTQYF.

The chain recombines TRBV7-6 with TRBJ2-7; possible D gene TRBD2, 5 bases. Germline CDR1 reads SGHVS; CDR2 reads FNYEAQ. The CDR3 is 14 amino acids. V was shortened by 4 bases and J by 0 bases, with 10 bases between the two germline ends. CDR3 sequence (DNA): TGTGCCAGCAGCTCTCAGCGGAACTCCTACGAGCAGTACTTC. This encodes CASSSQRNSYEQYF.

The CDR3 DNA reads TGTGCCAGCAGTTACGGGCTGGGGGTTCGACAGCCCCAGCATTTT. It specifies CASSYGLGVRQPQHF. V usage is TRBV6-2 or TRBV6-3 and J usage is TRBJ1-5, with D perhaps TRBD1 (5 bases). Trimming removed 2 bases from V and 7 bases from J, with 15 bases in between. The CDR3 is made up of 15 amino acids. Germline V lookup: CDR1 MNHEY, CDR2 SVGEGT.

In this sample, this clonotype turned up a few times. This sequence joins TRBV6-4 and TRBJ2-1; D remains ambiguous. CDR1 MRHNA and CDR2 SNTAGT come from the germline V gene. Trimming shortened V by 0 bases and J by 8 bases, and 8 bases separated the two germline ends. CDR3 length equals 13 residues. Here the CDR3 DNA reads TGTGCCAGCAGTGACTCGATCCGTGATGAGCAGTTCTTC. Residues: CASSDSIRDEQFF.